These T cell receptor beta chains were read from a single sample in a study of regulatory and conventional T cells in RAG deficiency. The method was immunoSEQ multiplex PCR; TCRdb's version includes in-frame clones alone and lacks a portion of them. Here the sample spans some 35,000 clones, 70% to 80% being singletons. This sample was also put to use in a study of regulatory T cells.

What was sequenced was CD4+ effector T cells sorted from blood. These receptor sequences come from a human donor in good health. The CDR3 runs from the conserved cysteine through the conserved F or W. Fields, in order: J gene, clone size, V gene, D gene, CDR3 protein, CDR3 DNA. D genes are given only for firm matches. For some rows the clone size is stated as once, few or many, or as a class when expanded; others skip it.

j_gene: TRBJ2-1; abundance: -; v_gene: TRBV9; d_gene: TRBD1; CDR3aa: CASSLTGLGVQFF; CDR3nt: TGTGCCAGCAGCTTGACAGGGCTTGGTGTGCAGTTCTTC
j_gene: TRBJ2-1; abundance: -; v_gene: TRBV18; d_gene: -; CDR3aa: CASSPTQANEQFF; CDR3nt: TGTGCCAGCTCACCAACACAAGCCAATGAGCAGTTCTTC
j_gene: TRBJ2-2; abundance: -; v_gene: TRBV27; d_gene: -; CDR3aa: CANIWAGELFF; CDR3nt: TGTGCCAACATATGGGCCGGGGAGCTGTTTTTT
j_gene: TRBJ1-6; abundance: -; v_gene: TRBV5-1; d_gene: -; CDR3aa: CASSLDEGGSSYNSPLHF; CDR3nt: TGCGCCAGCAGCTTGGATGAAGGGGGGAGTTCCTATAATTCACCCCTCCACTTT
j_gene: TRBJ2-1; abundance: -; v_gene: TRBV7-2; d_gene: -; CDR3aa: CASSPDAVYNEQFF; CDR3nt: TGTGCCAGCAGCCCTGACGCCGTCTACAATGAGCAGTTCTTC
j_gene: TRBJ2-2; abundance: -; v_gene: TRBV11-2; d_gene: -; CDR3aa: CASTTYKANTGELFF; CDR3nt: TGTGCCAGCACGACCTATAAAGCGAACACCGGGGAGCTGTTTTTT
j_gene: TRBJ2-3; abundance: -; v_gene: TRBV18; d_gene: TRBD2; CDR3aa: CASTRGVGDTQYF; CDR3nt: TGTGCCAGTACCCGGGGGGTTGGAGATACGCAGTATTTT
j_gene: TRBJ1-6; abundance: -; v_gene: TRBV14; d_gene: -; CDR3aa: CASSQSWGGSSPLHF; CDR3nt: TGTGCCAGCAGCCAGAGTTGGGGTGGAAGCTCACCCCTCCACTTT
j_gene: TRBJ1-1; abundance: -; v_gene: TRBV6-1; d_gene: -; CDR3aa: CAYRPGPNTEAFF; CDR3nt: TGTGCCTATAGGCCGGGGCCGAACACTGAAGCTTTCTTT
j_gene: TRBJ2-5; abundance: -; v_gene: TRBV7-2; d_gene: -; CDR3aa: CASSLVGGAGKETQYF; CDR3nt: TGTGCCAGCAGCTTAGTGGGGGGGGCAGGCAAAGAGACCCAGTACTTC
j_gene: TRBJ1-1; abundance: -; v_gene: TRBV19; d_gene: TRBD1; CDR3aa: CASRHGTENTEAFF; CDR3nt: TGTGCCAGTAGACACGGGACAGAGAACACTGAAGCTTTCTTT
j_gene: TRBJ1-3; abundance: -; v_gene: TRBV7-8; d_gene: TRBD1; CDR3aa: CASSLTGFGGNTIYF; CDR3nt: TGTGCCAGCAGCTTGACAGGGTTTGGTGGAAACACCATATATTTT
j_gene: TRBJ1-2; abundance: -; v_gene: TRBV5-1; d_gene: -; CDR3aa: CASSLGIEGYGYTF; CDR3nt: TGCGCCAGCAGCTTGGGGATTGAGGGCTATGGCTACACCTTC
j_gene: TRBJ2-7; abundance: -; v_gene: TRBV5-1; d_gene: -; CDR3aa: CASSFWLPGTTNLSYEQYF; CDR3nt: TGCGCCAGCAGCTTTTGGCTCCCTGGGACGACGAACCTCTCCTACGAGCAGTACTTC
j_gene: TRBJ1-3; abundance: -; v_gene: TRBV5-1; d_gene: -; CDR3aa: CASSLVQSSGNTIYF; CDR3nt: TGCGCCAGCAGCTTGGTACAGTCCTCTGGAAACACCATATATTTT
j_gene: TRBJ2-2; abundance: once; v_gene: TRBV9; d_gene: TRBD2; CDR3aa: CASSLLTSGAVGELFF; CDR3nt: TGTGCCAGCAGCCTTCTGACTAGCGGGGCCGTCGGGGAGCTGTTTTTT
j_gene: TRBJ1-2; abundance: -; v_gene: TRBV5-4; d_gene: TRBD1; CDR3aa: CASSLGQGQVYGYTF; CDR3nt: TGTGCCAGCAGCTTGGGCCAGGGACAGGTCTATGGCTACACCTTC
j_gene: TRBJ1-2; abundance: few; v_gene: TRBV6-1; d_gene: -; CDR3aa: CASSVSGDAGYTF; CDR3nt: TGTGCCAGCAGTGTTTCAGGGGATGCGGGCTACACCTTC
j_gene: TRBJ1-4; abundance: -; v_gene: TRBV6-6; d_gene: TRBD1; CDR3aa: CASRKQGADEKLFF; CDR3nt: TGTGCCAGCAGAAAACAGGGGGCCGATGAAAAACTGTTTTTT
j_gene: TRBJ2-7; abundance: -; v_gene: TRBV7-6; d_gene: -; CDR3aa: CASSLPTDGSYEQYF; CDR3nt: TGTGCCAGCAGCTTACCCACCGACGGATCCTACGAGCAGTACTTC
j_gene: TRBJ2-5; abundance: -; v_gene: TRBV6-1; d_gene: TRBD1; CDR3aa: CASSVGQGVVSETQYF; CDR3nt: TGTGCCAGCAGTGTTGGACAGGGGGTTGTTTCAGAGACCCAGTACTTC
j_gene: TRBJ2-7; abundance: once; v_gene: TRBV10-2; d_gene: -; CDR3aa: CASSGRDRSSYEQYF; CDR3nt: TGCGCCAGCAGCGGCCGGGACCGGAGCTCCTACGAGCAGTACTTC